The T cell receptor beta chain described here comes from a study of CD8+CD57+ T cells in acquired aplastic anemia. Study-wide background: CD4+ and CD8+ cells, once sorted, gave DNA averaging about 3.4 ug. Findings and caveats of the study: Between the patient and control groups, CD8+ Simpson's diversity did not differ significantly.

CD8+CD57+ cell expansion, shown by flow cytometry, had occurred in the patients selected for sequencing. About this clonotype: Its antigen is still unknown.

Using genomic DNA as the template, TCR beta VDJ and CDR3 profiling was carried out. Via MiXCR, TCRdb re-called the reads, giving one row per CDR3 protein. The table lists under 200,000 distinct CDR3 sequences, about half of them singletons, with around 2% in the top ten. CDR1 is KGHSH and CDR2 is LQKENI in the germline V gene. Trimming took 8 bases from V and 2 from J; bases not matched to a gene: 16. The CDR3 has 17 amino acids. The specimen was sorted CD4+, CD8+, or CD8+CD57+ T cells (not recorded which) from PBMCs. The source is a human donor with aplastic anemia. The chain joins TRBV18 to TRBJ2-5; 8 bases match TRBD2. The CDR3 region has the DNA TGTGCCAGCAGGCCCACCCCTCGGGGGGGCCATCAAGAGACCCAGTACTTC. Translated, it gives CASRPTPRGGHQETQYF.